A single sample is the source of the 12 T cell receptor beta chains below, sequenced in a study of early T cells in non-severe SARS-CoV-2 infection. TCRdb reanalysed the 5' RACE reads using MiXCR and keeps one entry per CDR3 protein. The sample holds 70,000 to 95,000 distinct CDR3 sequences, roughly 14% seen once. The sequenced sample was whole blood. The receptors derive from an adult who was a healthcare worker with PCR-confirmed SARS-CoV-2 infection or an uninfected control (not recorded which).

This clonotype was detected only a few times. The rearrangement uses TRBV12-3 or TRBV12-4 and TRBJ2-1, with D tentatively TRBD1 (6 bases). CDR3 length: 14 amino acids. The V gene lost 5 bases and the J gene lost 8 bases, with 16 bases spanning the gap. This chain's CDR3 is CASSQAGDNHEQFF. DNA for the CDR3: TGTGCCAGCAGTCAGGCAGGGGACAATCATGAGCAGTTCTTC.

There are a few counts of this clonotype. CDR3 bases: TGTGCCAGCAGCCACGACAGGGGAAGCACAGATACGCAGTATTTT. It encodes CASSHDRGSTDTQYF. The chain links TRBV5-5 to TRBJ2-3; the match to TRBD1 covers 8 bases. The germline V gene has CDR1 SGHKS and CDR2 YYEKEE (reference sequence). V lost 4 bases and J lost 0; bases outside the gene matches: 4. This CDR3 has 15 residues.

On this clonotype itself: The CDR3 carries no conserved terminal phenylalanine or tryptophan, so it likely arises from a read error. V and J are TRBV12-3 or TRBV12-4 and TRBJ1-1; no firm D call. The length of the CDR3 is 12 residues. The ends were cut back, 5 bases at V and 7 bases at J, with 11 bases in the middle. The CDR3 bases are TGTGCCAGCAGTCAAGGACGGGATGAAGCTTTCCTT. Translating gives CASSQGRDEAFL.

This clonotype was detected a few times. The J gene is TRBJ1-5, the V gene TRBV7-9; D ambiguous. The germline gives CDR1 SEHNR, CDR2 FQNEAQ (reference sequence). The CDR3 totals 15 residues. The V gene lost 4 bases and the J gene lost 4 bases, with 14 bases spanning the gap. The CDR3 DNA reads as TGTGCCAGCAGCTCCACCCGGGTCCCAAATCAGCCCCAGCATTTT. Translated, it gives CASSSTRVPNQPQHF.

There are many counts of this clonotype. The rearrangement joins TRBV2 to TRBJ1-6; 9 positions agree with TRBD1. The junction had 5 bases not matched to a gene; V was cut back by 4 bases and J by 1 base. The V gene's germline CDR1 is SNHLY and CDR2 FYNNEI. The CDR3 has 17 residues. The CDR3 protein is CASSGQGGGSYNSPLHF. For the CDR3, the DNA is TGTGCCAGCAGTGGACAGGGGGGAGGATCCTATAATTCACCCCTCCACTTT. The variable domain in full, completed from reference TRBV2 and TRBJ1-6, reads EPEVTQTPSHQVTQMGQEVILRCVPISNHLYFYWYRQILGQKVEFLVSFYNNEISEKSEIFDDQFSVERPDGSNFTLKIRSTKLEDSAMYFCASSGQGGGSYNSPLHFGNGTRLTVT.

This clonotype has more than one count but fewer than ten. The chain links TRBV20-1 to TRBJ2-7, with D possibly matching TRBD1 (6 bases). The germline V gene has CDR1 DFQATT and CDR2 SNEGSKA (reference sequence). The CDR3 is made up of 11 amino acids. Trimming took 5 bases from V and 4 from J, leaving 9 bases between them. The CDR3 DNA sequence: TGCAGTGCTGTGGACAGATACGAGCAGTACGTC. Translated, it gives CSAVDRYEQYV.

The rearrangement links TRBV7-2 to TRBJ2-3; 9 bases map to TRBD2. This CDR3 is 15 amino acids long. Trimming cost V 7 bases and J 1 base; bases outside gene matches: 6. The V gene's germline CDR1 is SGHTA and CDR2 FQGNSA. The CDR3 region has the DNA TGTGCCAGCAACAGACTAGCGGAACGCACAGATACGCAGTATTTT. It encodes CASNRLAERTDTQYF.

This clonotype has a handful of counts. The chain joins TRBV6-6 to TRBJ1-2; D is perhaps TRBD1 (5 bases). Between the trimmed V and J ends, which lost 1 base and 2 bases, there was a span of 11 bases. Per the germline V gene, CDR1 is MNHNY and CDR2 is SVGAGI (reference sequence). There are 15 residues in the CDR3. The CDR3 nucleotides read TGTGCCAGCAGTTACTTGGCAGGGCAGAACTATGGCTACACCTTC. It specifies CASSYLAGQNYGYTF.

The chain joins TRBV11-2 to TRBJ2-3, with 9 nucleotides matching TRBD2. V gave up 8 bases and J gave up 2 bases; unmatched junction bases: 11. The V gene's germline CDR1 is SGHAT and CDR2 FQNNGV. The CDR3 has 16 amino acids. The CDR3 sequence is CASSVSGGGVTDTQYF. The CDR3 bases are TGTGCCAGCTCGGTCAGTGGCGGGGGGGTCACAGATACGCAGTATTTT.

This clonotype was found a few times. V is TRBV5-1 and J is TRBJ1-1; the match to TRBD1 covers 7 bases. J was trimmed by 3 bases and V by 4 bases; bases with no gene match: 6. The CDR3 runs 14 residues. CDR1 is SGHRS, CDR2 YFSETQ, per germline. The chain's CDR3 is CASSPGQRDTEAFF. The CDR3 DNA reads TGCGCCAGCAGCCCGGGACAGCGAGACACTGAAGCTTTCTTT.

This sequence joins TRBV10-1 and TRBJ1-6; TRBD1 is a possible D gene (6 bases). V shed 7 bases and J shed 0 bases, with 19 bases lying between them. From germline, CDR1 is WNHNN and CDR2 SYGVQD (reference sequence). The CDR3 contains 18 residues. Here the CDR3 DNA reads TGCGCCAGCATACCGGGACAACTGACGAGCTCCTATAATTCACCCCTCCACTTT. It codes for CASIPGQLTSSYNSPLHF.

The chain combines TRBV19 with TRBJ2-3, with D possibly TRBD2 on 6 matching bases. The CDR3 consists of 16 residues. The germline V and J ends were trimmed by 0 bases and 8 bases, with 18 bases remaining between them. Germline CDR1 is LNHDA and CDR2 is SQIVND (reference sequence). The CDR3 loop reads CASSIDLAGRPVTQYF. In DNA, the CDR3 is TGTGCCAGTAGTATAGATCTGGCGGGGAGACCAGTTACGCAGTATTTT.